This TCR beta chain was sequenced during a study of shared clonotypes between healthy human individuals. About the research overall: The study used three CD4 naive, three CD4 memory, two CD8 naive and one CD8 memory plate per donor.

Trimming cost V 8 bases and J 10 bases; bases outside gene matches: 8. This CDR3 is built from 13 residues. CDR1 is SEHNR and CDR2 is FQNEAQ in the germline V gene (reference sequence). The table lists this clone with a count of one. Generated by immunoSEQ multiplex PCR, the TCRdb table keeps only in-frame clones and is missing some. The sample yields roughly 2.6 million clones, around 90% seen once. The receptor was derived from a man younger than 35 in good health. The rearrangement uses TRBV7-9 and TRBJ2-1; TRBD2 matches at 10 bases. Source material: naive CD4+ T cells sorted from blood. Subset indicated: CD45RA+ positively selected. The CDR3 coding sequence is TGTGCCAGCCGGCTAGCGGGGGTAGGGGAGCAGTTCTTC. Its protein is CASRLAGVGEQFF.